The 4 T cell receptor beta chains given below trace back to one sample, sequenced in a study of cytomegalovirus exposure and HLA in healthy donors (dated by TCRdb to between 2016 and 2019). The library was made by the immunoSEQ multiplex PCR assay. For the multiplex PCR, a mixture combining 60 forward primers for TCR Vbeta segments and 13 reverse primers for TCR Jbeta segments was used. The table comes from immuneACCESS by way of TCRdb, which keeps in-frame sequences with V and J called. Part of the clones is missing from these tables; in studies checked, under half for an unresolved V gene and the rest for unknown reasons. This sample's records show roughly 120,000 clones. Approximately 0.99% of the sample belongs to the ten largest clones. The sequencing sample was made of PBMCs. The receptors were gathered from a man aged 18-30 years in good health and CMV-seronegative.

This chain uses TRBV5-1 with TRBJ2-3, with 7 bases aligning to TRBD2. Germline V gene sequence: CDR1 SGHRS, CDR2 YFSETQ. Losses at the gene ends were 5 bases for V and 5 bases for J; bases not matched to a gene: 14. The CDR3 runs to 16 residues. The CDR3 loop is CASSRVAGDRIDTQYF. The CDR3 region has the DNA TGCGCCAGCAGTCGGGTGGCGGGAGATCGGATAGATACGCAGTATTTT.

J is TRBJ1-5 and V is TRBV5-6, with D unresolved. There are 13 residues in the CDR3. V was shortened by 0 bases and J by 5 bases, with 6 bases between the two germline ends. Germline V gene sequence: CDR1 SGHDT, CDR2 YYEEEE. The CDR3 nucleotides read TGTGCCAGCAGCTTGGGGAGGGATCAGCCCCAGCATTTT. Its translation is CASSLGRDQPQHF.

The genes are TRBV2 and TRBJ2-3; 7 bases are a match to TRBD1. Trimming removed 8 bases from V and 0 bases from J; junction bases left unmatched: 14. CDR1 is SNHLY, CDR2 FYNNEI, per germline. The CDR3 contains 17 residues. CDR3 coding DNA: TGTGCCAGCCTAATGGGACAGCTGCTTACTAGCACAGATACGCAGTATTTT. This encodes CASLMGQLLTSTDTQYF.

This chain joins TRBV2 and TRBJ2-7, with D possibly matching TRBD2 (6 bases). V lost 7 bases to trimming and J lost 3 bases, with 16 bases between them. From germline, CDR1 is SNHLY and CDR2 FYNNEI. This CDR3 contains 14 residues. Here the CDR3 DNA reads TGTGCCAGCACCGTTGAGGGGACTTTCTACGAGCAGTACTTC. Translated: CASTVEGTFYEQYF.